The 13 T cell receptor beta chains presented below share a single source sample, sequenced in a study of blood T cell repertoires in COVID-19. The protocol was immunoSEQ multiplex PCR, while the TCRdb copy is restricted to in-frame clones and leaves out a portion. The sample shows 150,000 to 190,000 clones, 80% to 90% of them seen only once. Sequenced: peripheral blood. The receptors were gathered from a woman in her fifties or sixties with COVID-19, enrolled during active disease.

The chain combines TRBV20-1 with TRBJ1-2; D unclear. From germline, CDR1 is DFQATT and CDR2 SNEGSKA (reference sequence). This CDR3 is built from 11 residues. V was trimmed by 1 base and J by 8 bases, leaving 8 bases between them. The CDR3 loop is CSARVNGGYTF. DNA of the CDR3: TGCAGTGCTAGAGTGAATGGCGGCTACACCTTC.

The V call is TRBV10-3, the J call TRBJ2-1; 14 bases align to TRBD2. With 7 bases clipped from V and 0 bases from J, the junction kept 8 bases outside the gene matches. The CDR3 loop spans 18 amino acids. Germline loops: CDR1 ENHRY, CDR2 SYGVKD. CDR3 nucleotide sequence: TGTGCCATCACCCTGACTAGCGGGAGGGTTCACTCCTACAATGAGCAGTTCTTC. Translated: CAITLTSGRVHSYNEQFF.

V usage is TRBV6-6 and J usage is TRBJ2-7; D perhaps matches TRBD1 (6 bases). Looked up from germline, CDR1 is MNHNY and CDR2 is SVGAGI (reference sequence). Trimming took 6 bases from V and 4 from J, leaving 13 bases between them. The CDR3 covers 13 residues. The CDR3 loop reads CASREPQGYEQYV. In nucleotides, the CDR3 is TGTGCCAGCAGGGAACCACAGGGTTACGAGCAGTACGTC.

In DNA form, the CDR3 reads TGTGCCAGCAGTTTGGGCGGGGGAGCCAAAAACATTCAGTACTTC. It yields the protein CASSLGGGAKNIQYF. The rearrangement joins TRBV6-6 to TRBJ2-4; 7 bases map to TRBD2. Unmatched junction bases numbered 3, after V lost 4 bases and J lost 0 bases. Germline CDR1 reads MNHNY; CDR2 reads SVGAGI (reference sequence). CDR3 length: 15 amino acids.

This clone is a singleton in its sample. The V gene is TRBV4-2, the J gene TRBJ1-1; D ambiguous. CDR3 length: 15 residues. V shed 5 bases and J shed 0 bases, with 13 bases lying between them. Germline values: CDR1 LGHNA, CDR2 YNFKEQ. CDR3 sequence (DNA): TGTGCCAGCAGCGTACAGTCGACGATGAACACTGAAGCTTTCTTT. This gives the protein CASSVQSTMNTEAFF.

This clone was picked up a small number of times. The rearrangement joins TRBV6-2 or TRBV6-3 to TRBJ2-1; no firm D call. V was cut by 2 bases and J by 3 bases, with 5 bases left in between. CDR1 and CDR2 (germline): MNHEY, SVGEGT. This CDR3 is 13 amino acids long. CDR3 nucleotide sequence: TGTGCCAGCAGTTACAACGGCTACAATGAGCAGTTCTTC. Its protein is CASSYNGYNEQFF.

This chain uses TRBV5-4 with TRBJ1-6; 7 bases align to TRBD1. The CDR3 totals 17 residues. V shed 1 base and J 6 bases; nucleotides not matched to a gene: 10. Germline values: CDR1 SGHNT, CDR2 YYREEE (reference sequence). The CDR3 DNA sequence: TGTGCCAGCAGCTTGCAGTTAGGGGACAGAGCTAATTCACCCCTCCACTTT. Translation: CASSLQLGDRANSPLHF.

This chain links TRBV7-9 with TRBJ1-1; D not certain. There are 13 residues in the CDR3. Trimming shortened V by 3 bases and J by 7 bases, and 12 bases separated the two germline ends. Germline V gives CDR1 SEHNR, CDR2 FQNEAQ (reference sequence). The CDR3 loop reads CASSFSGSYEAFF. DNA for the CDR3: TGTGCCAGCAGCTTCTCCGGGTCGTATGAAGCTTTCTTT.

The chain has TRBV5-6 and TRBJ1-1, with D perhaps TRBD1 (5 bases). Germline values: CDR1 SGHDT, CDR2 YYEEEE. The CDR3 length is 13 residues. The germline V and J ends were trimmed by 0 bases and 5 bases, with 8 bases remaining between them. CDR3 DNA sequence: TGTGCCAGCAGCTTGGGACAGACGACTGAAGCTTTCTTT. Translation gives CASSLGQTTEAFF.

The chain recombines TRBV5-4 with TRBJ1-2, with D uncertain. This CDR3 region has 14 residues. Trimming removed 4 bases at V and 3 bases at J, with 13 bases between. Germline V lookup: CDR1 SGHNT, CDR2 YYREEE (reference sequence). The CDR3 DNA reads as TGTGCCAGCAGCCTCACGGTTGTAGACTATGGCTACACCTTC. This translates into CASSLTVVDYGYTF.

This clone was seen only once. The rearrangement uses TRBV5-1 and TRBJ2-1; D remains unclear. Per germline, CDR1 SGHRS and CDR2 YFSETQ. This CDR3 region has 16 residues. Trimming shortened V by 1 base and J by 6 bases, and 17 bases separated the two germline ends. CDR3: CASSLMVESLGNEQFF. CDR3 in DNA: TGCGCCAGCAGCTTGATGGTGGAGTCTCTAGGCAATGAGCAGTTCTTC.

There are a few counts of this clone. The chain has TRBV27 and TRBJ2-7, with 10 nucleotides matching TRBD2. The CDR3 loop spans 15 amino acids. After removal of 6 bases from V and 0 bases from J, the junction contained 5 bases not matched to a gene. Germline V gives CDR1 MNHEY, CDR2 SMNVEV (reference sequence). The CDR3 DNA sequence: TGTGCCAGCAGGGCCAGCGGGAGGGCCTCCTACGAGCAGTACTTC. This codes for CASRASGRASYEQYF.

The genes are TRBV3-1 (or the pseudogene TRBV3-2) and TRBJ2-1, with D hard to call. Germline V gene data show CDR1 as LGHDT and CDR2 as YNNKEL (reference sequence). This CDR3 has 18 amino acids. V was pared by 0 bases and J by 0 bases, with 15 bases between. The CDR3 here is CASSQDNPGSGSYNEQFF. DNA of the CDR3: TGTGCCAGCAGCCAAGATAATCCCGGGTCTGGCTCCTACAATGAGCAGTTCTTC.